A selection of T cell receptor beta chains follows, all from one sample in a study of Graves' ophthalmopathy and Graves' hyperthyroidism. Via MiXCR, TCRdb re-called the multiplex PCR reads, giving one row per CDR3 protein. Here the sample spans roughly 480,000 distinct CDR3 sequences, around an eighth being singletons. Source material: blood. Receptors were obtained from a woman aged 30 to 39 with Graves' ophthalmopathy. CDR3s include the opening cysteine and the closing phenylalanine or tryptophan. Fields, in order: CDR3 protein, CDR3 DNA, J gene, D gene, V gene, clone size. The D gene is left open where the match is weak. A clone size is listed for some rows: how often the clone was seen (once, few, many), or a class if it is expanded.

cdr3_aa: CASSSYGGGYYGYTF; cdr3_nt: TGTGCCAGCAGTTCATACGGGGGGGGGTACTATGGCTACACCTTC; j_call: TRBJ1-2; d_call: NA; v_call: TRBV25-1; clone_size: many
cdr3_aa: CASSRTTGVAGTQYF; cdr3_nt: TGTGCCAGCAGCCGAACAACAGGGGTCGCGGGGACCCAGTACTTC; j_call: TRBJ2-5; d_call: TRBD1; v_call: TRBV27; clone_size: many
cdr3_aa: CASSPWGRLSSYEQYF; cdr3_nt: TGTGCCAGCAGCCCATGGGGGAGGTTAAGCTCCTACGAGCAGTACTTC; j_call: TRBJ2-7; d_call: NA; v_call: TRBV11-1; clone_size: many
cdr3_aa: CASSFDSFRGNQPQHF; cdr3_nt: TGTGCCAGCAGCTTCGACAGCTTCAGGGGAAATCAGCCCCAGCATTTT; j_call: TRBJ1-5; d_call: NA; v_call: TRBV11-1; clone_size: many
cdr3_aa: CASSHRTGQETQYF; cdr3_nt: TGTGCCAGCAGTCACCGGACAGGGCAAGAGACCCAGTACTTC; j_call: TRBJ2-5; d_call: TRBD1; v_call: TRBV28; clone_size: many
cdr3_aa: CATADSNYGYTF; cdr3_nt: TGTGCCACCGCCGACAGTAACTATGGCTACACCTTC; j_call: TRBJ1-2; d_call: NA; v_call: TRBV24-1; clone_size: many
cdr3_aa: CASRPDGGKNTEAFF; cdr3_nt: TGTGCCAGCAGGCCCGATGGGGGGAAGAACACTGAAGCTTTCTTT; j_call: TRBJ1-1; d_call: NA; v_call: TRBV7-2; clone_size: many
cdr3_aa: CSAQTAGEENSPLHF; cdr3_nt: TGCAGTGCTCAGACCGCGGGGGAAGAGAATTCACCCCTCCACTTT; j_call: TRBJ1-6; d_call: NA; v_call: TRBV20-1; clone_size: many
cdr3_aa: CASSQDRSEQYF; cdr3_nt: TGCGCCAGCAGCCAAGATCGCAGCGAGCAGTACTTC; j_call: TRBJ2-7; d_call: NA; v_call: TRBV4-1; clone_size: NA
cdr3_aa: CASTRWGQGSYGYTF; cdr3_nt: TGTGCCAGTACGAGATGGGGACAGGGTTCGTATGGCTACACCTTC; j_call: TRBJ1-2; d_call: TRBD1; v_call: TRBV28; clone_size: many
cdr3_aa: CAWSVPSGYQETQYF; cdr3_nt: TGTGCCTGGAGCGTTCCATCGGGGTACCAAGAGACCCAGTACTTC; j_call: TRBJ2-5; d_call: NA; v_call: TRBV30; clone_size: NA
cdr3_aa: CASSEGARGNTEAFF; cdr3_nt: TGTGCCAGCAGTGAAGGAGCCAGGGGTAACACTGAAGCTTTCTTT; j_call: TRBJ1-1; d_call: NA; v_call: TRBV6-1; clone_size: many
cdr3_aa: CASSGTGSYEQYF; cdr3_nt: TGTGCCAGCAGTGGGACAGGATCTTACGAGCAGTACTTC; j_call: TRBJ2-7; d_call: TRBD1; v_call: TRBV6-1; clone_size: many
cdr3_aa: CASTPGQGATEAFF; cdr3_nt: TGTGCCAGTACACCGGGACAGGGCGCCACTGAAGCTTTCTTT; j_call: TRBJ1-1; d_call: TRBD1; v_call: TRBV10-3; clone_size: many
cdr3_aa: CASLPGQGTSRGQPQHF; cdr3_nt: TGTGCCAGCCTGCCGGGACAGGGGACAAGCCGGGGTCAGCCCCAGCATTTT; j_call: TRBJ1-5; d_call: TRBD1; v_call: TRBV6-1; clone_size: NA
cdr3_aa: CASSHYRGYEQYF; cdr3_nt: TGTGCCAGCTCCCATTACAGGGGATACGAGCAGTACTTC; j_call: TRBJ2-7; d_call: TRBD1; v_call: TRBV7-2; clone_size: many
cdr3_aa: CASTPRGGANYGYTF; cdr3_nt: TGTGCCAGCACCCCAAGGGGCGGCGCTAACTATGGCTACACCTTC; j_call: TRBJ1-2; d_call: NA; v_call: TRBV6-1; clone_size: many
cdr3_aa: CAWSIQMNTEAFF; cdr3_nt: TGTGCCTGGTCTATACAGATGAACACTGAAGCTTTCTTT; j_call: TRBJ1-1; d_call: NA; v_call: TRBV30; clone_size: few
cdr3_aa: CASTPSAGGTEAFF; cdr3_nt: TGTGCCAGCACCCCAAGCGCAGGCGGGACTGAAGCTTTCTTT; j_call: TRBJ1-1; d_call: NA; v_call: TRBV12-3/TRBV12-4; clone_size: many
cdr3_aa: CSARGGANSYEQYF; cdr3_nt: TGCAGTGCTAGGGGAGGGGCCAACTCCTACGAGCAGTACTTC; j_call: TRBJ2-7; d_call: TRBD2; v_call: TRBV20-1; clone_size: many
cdr3_aa: CASSDAERNINTDTQYF; cdr3_nt: TGTGCCAGCAGTGACGCGGAGCGAAATATCAACACAGATACGCAGTATTTT; j_call: TRBJ2-3; d_call: NA; v_call: TRBV6-1; clone_size: NA
cdr3_aa: CASRTVLGELFF; cdr3_nt: TGTGCCAGCAGAACAGTCCTCGGGGAGCTGTTTTTT; j_call: TRBJ2-2; d_call: NA; v_call: TRBV6-1; clone_size: NA
cdr3_aa: CASSTTGRGEQYF; cdr3_nt: TGTGCCAGTAGTACGACAGGGCGAGGCGAGCAGTACTTC; j_call: TRBJ2-7; d_call: TRBD1; v_call: TRBV19; clone_size: many
cdr3_aa: CASSSGVSDYGYTF; cdr3_nt: TGCGCCAGCAGCTCGGGGGTCAGCGACTATGGCTACACCTTC; j_call: TRBJ1-2; d_call: NA; v_call: TRBV5-1; clone_size: many
cdr3_aa: CSASPPPQETQYF; cdr3_nt: TGCAGTGCTAGTCCGCCACCCCAAGAGACCCAGTACTTC; j_call: TRBJ2-5; d_call: NA; v_call: TRBV20-1; clone_size: many
cdr3_aa: CASSGVWNRPQHF; cdr3_nt: TGTGCCAGCAGTGGGGTATGGAATCGGCCCCAGCATTTT; j_call: TRBJ1-5; d_call: NA; v_call: TRBV6-2/TRBV6-3; clone_size: many
cdr3_aa: CATPRRRTNYEQYF; cdr3_nt: TGTGCCACCCCACGGAGGAGGACGAACTACGAGCAGTACTTC; j_call: TRBJ2-7; d_call: NA; v_call: TRBV24-1; clone_size: many
cdr3_aa: CASSSYFTGGGEQYF; cdr3_nt: TGTGCCAGCAGTTCTTACTTTACAGGGGGAGGTGAGCAGTACTTC; j_call: TRBJ2-7; d_call: TRBD1; v_call: TRBV27; clone_size: many
cdr3_aa: CASSSRSFYEQYF; cdr3_nt: TGTGCCAGCAGCTCACGGTCCTTCTACGAGCAGTACTTC; j_call: TRBJ2-7; d_call: NA; v_call: TRBV7-8; clone_size: NA
cdr3_aa: CATSDSGQINGYTF; cdr3_nt: TGTGCCACCAGTGATTCGGGACAGATAAATGGCTACACCTTC; j_call: TRBJ1-2; d_call: TRBD1; v_call: TRBV24-1; clone_size: many
cdr3_aa: CASTHGVAGTYEQYF; cdr3_nt: TGTGCCAGCACCCACGGGGTAGCGGGGACCTACGAGCAGTACTTC; j_call: TRBJ2-7; d_call: TRBD2; v_call: TRBV6-2/TRBV6-3; clone_size: many
cdr3_aa: CASSHRGYNQPQHF; cdr3_nt: TGTGCCAGCAGCCACAGGGGGTACAATCAGCCCCAGCATTTT; j_call: TRBJ1-5; d_call: TRBD1; v_call: TRBV27; clone_size: few
cdr3_aa: CASSLEGGWADTQYF; cdr3_nt: TGTGCCAGCAGCTTGGAGGGAGGGTGGGCAGATACGCAGTATTTT; j_call: TRBJ2-3; d_call: TRBD2; v_call: TRBV7-2; clone_size: NA
cdr3_aa: CASSLGDQGGKETQYF; cdr3_nt: TGTGCCAGCAGCTTAGGCGACCAGGGTGGCAAAGAGACCCAGTACTTC; j_call: TRBJ2-5; d_call: NA; v_call: TRBV7-2; clone_size: NA
cdr3_aa: CASSYAATNYGYTF; cdr3_nt: TGTGCCAGCAGTTACGCCGCTACCAACTATGGCTACACCTTC; j_call: TRBJ1-2; d_call: NA; v_call: TRBV6-5; clone_size: NA
cdr3_aa: CATFFRYEQYF; cdr3_nt: TGTGCCACCTTTTTTCGTTACGAGCAGTACTTC; j_call: TRBJ2-7; d_call: NA; v_call: TRBV6-2/TRBV6-3; clone_size: many
cdr3_aa: CASSLLSRGGYTF; cdr3_nt: TGTGCCAGCAGTTTATTATCTCGAGGAGGCTACACCTTC; j_call: TRBJ1-2; d_call: NA; v_call: TRBV27; clone_size: many
cdr3_aa: CAWSPGNSGNTIYF; cdr3_nt: TGTGCCTGGAGCCCGGGAAACTCTGGAAACACCATATATTTT; j_call: TRBJ1-3; d_call: NA; v_call: TRBV30; clone_size: NA
cdr3_aa: CASSRFSYEQYF; cdr3_nt: TGTGCCAGCTCTAGGTTCTCCTACGAGCAGTACTTC; j_call: TRBJ2-7; d_call: NA; v_call: TRBV3-1; clone_size: NA
cdr3_aa: CASSVGDSPSYGYTF; cdr3_nt: TGTGCCAGCAGCGTAGGGGACTCTCCCTCCTATGGCTACACCTTC; j_call: TRBJ1-2; d_call: NA; v_call: TRBV6-1; clone_size: NA
cdr3_aa: CASLRREFQETQYF; cdr3_nt: TGTGCCAGTCTACGGCGGGAGTTCCAAGAGACCCAGTACTTC; j_call: TRBJ2-5; d_call: TRBD2; v_call: TRBV12-3/TRBV12-4; clone_size: NA
cdr3_aa: CSAPLGQNIYGYTF; cdr3_nt: TGCAGTGCGCCTCTGGGACAAAACATCTATGGCTACACCTTC; j_call: TRBJ1-2; d_call: NA; v_call: TRBV20-1; clone_size: many
cdr3_aa: CASSATGTAIRYEQYF; cdr3_nt: TGTGCCAGCAGTGCCACCGGGACCGCTATCAGATACGAGCAGTACTTC; j_call: TRBJ2-7; d_call: NA; v_call: TRBV28; clone_size: many
cdr3_aa: CASSSAGWGYTF; cdr3_nt: TGTGCCAGCAGTTCCGCAGGGTGGGGCTACACCTTC; j_call: TRBJ1-2; d_call: NA; v_call: TRBV28; clone_size: many
cdr3_aa: CASSRDGSLNTEAFF; cdr3_nt: TGCGCCAGCAGTCGCGACGGTAGCTTGAACACTGAAGCTTTCTTT; j_call: TRBJ1-1; d_call: NA; v_call: TRBV5-1; clone_size: many